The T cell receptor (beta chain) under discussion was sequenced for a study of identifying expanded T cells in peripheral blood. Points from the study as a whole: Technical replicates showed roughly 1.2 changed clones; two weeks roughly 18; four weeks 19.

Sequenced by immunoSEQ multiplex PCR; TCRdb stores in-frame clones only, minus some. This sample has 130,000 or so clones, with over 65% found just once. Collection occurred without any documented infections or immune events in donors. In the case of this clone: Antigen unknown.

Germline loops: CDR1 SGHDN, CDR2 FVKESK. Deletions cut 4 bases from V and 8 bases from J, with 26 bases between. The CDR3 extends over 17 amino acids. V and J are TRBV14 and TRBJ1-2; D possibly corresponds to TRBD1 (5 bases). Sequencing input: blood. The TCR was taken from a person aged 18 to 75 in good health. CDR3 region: CASSPGTTGARTGGYTF. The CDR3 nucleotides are TGTGCCAGCAGCCCTGGGACCACCGGCGCCCGGACGGGGGGCTACACCTTC.